Listed here are 27 T cell receptor beta chains from one sample, sequenced in a study. TCRdb re-derived calls from the 5' RACE reads in MiXCR, one entry per CDR3 protein. This sample yields 45,000 to 70,000 distinct CDR3 sequences, of which 28% are seen a single time; about 3% belongs to the top ten. Sequencing was performed on tumor-infiltrating memory CD4+ T cells sorted from the breast tumor. Documented subset: memory CD4+ T cells, CD4+CD45RO+CD25-. The receptors come from a female donor with breast cancer.

This clonotype has just a few counts. V usage is TRBV10-2 and J usage is TRBJ2-1; no firm D call. The V end was cut by 8 bases, the J end by 4 bases, with 18 bases between. The CDR3 is 15 residues long. From germline, CDR1 is WSHSY and CDR2 SAAADI. CDR3 DNA: TGCGCCAGCGGGCCCCCCTCACAAGGATACAATGAGCAGTTCTTC. Its translation: CASGPPSQGYNEQFF.

In this sample, this clonotype turned up a few times. This rearrangement joins TRBV7-3 to TRBJ2-2; D is possibly TRBD2 (5 bases). The CDR3 runs 13 residues. V gave up 2 bases and J gave up 5 bases, with 6 bases separating them. The germline gives CDR1 SGHTA, CDR2 FQGTGA. CDR3 in amino acids: CASSLEGTGELFF. Here the CDR3 DNA reads TGTGCCAGCAGCTTAGAGGGAACCGGGGAGCTGTTTTTT.

The chain joins TRBV19 to TRBJ2-1, with 7 bases aligning to TRBD2. The CDR3 runs to 15 residues. Germline V gives CDR1 LNHDA, CDR2 SQIVND (reference sequence). With V trimmed by 3 bases and J by 3 bases, 5 bases remained unmatched. CDR3 in amino acids: CASSMGGDDYNEQFF. The CDR3 coding sequence is TGTGCCAGTAGTATGGGAGGGGACGACTACAATGAGCAGTTCTTC.

This chain links TRBV5-1 with TRBJ1-1; 8 nucleotides match TRBD1. Germline V lookup: CDR1 SGHRS, CDR2 YFSETQ. CDR3 length: 15 residues. V lost 4 bases and J lost 1; bases outside the gene matches: 6. This CDR3 reads CASSVSGTGNTEAFF. As DNA, the CDR3 is TGCGCCAGCAGCGTATCCGGGACAGGGAACACTGAAGCTTTCTTT. The whole variable domain, filled in from reference TRBV5-1 and TRBJ1-1, reads KAGVTQTPRYLIKTRGQQVTLSCSPISGHRSVSWYQQTPGQGLQFLFEYFSETQRNKGNFPGRFSGRQFSNSRSEMNVSTLELGDSALYLCASSVSGTGNTEAFFGQGTRLTVV.

V gene TRBV4-3 combines with J gene TRBJ2-3; D unclear. In germline, CDR1 is LGHNA, CDR2 YSLEER. V was cut by 0 bases and J by 10 bases, with 14 bases left in between. The CDR3 runs to 14 residues. CDR3 coding DNA: TGCGCCAGCAGCCAAGATTTGTACTCCGACCCGCAGTATTTT. As protein: CASSQDLYSDPQYF.

About this clonotype: One end of the junction does not line up with germline, which may come from a read error. V and J are TRBV6-6 and TRBJ1-1; D gene ambiguous. Germline loops: CDR1 MNHNY, CDR2 SVGAGI (reference sequence). The CDR3 length is 14 residues. The CDR3 loop reads CAGSYSPQNTEAFF. The CDR3 DNA follows: TGTGCCGGCAGTTATTCGCCGCAGAACACTGAAGCTTTCTTT.

This clonotype was counted a few times. The V call is TRBV7-9, the J call TRBJ1-2; possible D gene TRBD1, 5 bases. CDR1 and CDR2 from the germline V gene are SEHNR and FQNEAQ (reference sequence). The V and J ends lost 7 bases and 2 bases respectively, with 14 bases between them. CDR3 length: 14 residues. The CDR3 here is CASTDMGQNYGYTF. The CDR3 DNA reads as TGTGCCAGCACCGACATGGGGCAAAACTATGGCTACACCTTC.

The chain uses TRBV10-3 and TRBJ2-7, with D perhaps TRBD2 (6 bases). Germline V gives CDR1 ENHRY, CDR2 SYGVKD. This CDR3 has 14 amino acids. V was trimmed by 5 bases and J by 4 bases, leaving 15 bases between them. CDR3 residues: CAISWDSVGYEQYF. In DNA form, the CDR3 reads TGTGCCATCAGTTGGGACTCGGTTGGTTACGAGCAGTACTTC.

The chain recombines TRBV6-6 with TRBJ2-1, with TRBD1 matching 7 bases. This CDR3 region has 13 residues. V dropped 9 bases and J dropped 6; count of bases not matched to a gene: 8. Germline V gene lookup returns CDR1 MNHNY and CDR2 SVGAGI (reference sequence). The CDR3 loop reads CASRGLVGNEQFF. The CDR3 DNA follows: TGTGCCAGTAGGGGGCTCGTTGGCAATGAGCAGTTCTTC.

This clonotype was counted between two and nine times. V gene TRBV7-2 combines with J gene TRBJ2-5; 7 bases line up with TRBD2. The CDR3 is 15 residues long. Germline V gene sequence: CDR1 SGHTA, CDR2 FQGNSA. V shed 3 bases and J 4 bases; nucleotides not matched to a gene: 8. Here the CDR3 reads CASSFGLGGGETQYF. CDR3 in DNA: TGTGCCAGCAGCTTTGGGTTGGGCGGGGGAGAGACCCAGTACTTC.

A remark on this clonotype: One end of the junction is discordant with germline, which a read error may explain. This chain joins TRBV7-3 and TRBJ2-1; D unclear. CDR1 is SGHTA and CDR2 is FQGTGA in the germline V gene. This CDR3 has 14 residues. The CDR3 DNA sequence: TGTGCCAGCAGCTCACAACCGGGCCACAATGGGCAGTTCTTC. Translated: CASSSQPGHNGQFF.

Notes on this clonotype: Sequence at one end of the junction differs from germline and may be a read error. The V gene is TRBV7-8, the J gene TRBJ1-6; D unclear. CDR3 length: 15 residues. Per the germline V gene, CDR1 is SGHVS and CDR2 is FQNEAQ. CDR3 sequence reads: CASSLAEPDNSPLHF. The CDR3 region has the DNA TGTGCCAGCAGCTTAGCGGAACCGGATAACTCACCCCTCCACTTT.

A word on this clonotype: This may be a read error, as it is one base from a much larger clone. J is TRBJ2-5 and V is TRBV10-2; D gene ambiguous. This CDR3 is 13 amino acids long. CDR1 is WSHSY and CDR2 is SAAADI in the germline V gene. V lost 2 bases and J 5 bases, leaving 9 bases between the germline ends. Written as DNA, the CDR3 is TGCGCCAGCAGTGAGCGGTTACGGGAGACCCAGTACTTC. It yields the protein CASSERLRETQYF.

The J gene is TRBJ2-7, the V gene TRBV12-3 or TRBV12-4; D possibly corresponds to TRBD2 (5 bases). The CDR3 is 13 residues long. Trimming cost V 3 bases and J 1 base, with 7 bases left between them. The CDR3 is CASSFRRSYEQYF. The CDR3 DNA sequence: TGTGCCAGCAGTTTCCGGAGGTCCTACGAGCAGTACTTC.

This clonotype was recorded a few times. V usage is TRBV9 and J usage is TRBJ2-1, with D possibly matching TRBD1 (6 bases). This CDR3 has 13 amino acids. Germline V gene sequence: CDR1 SGDLS, CDR2 YYNGEE. The V end was cut by 4 bases, the J end by 15 bases, with 20 bases between. Written as DNA, the CDR3 is TGTGCCAGCAGCCCCAGGGGCCCCGAAGGGCTGTTCTTC. This codes for CASSPRGPEGLFF.

For this clonotype: The junction shows a germline mismatch at one end, possibly a read error. The J gene is TRBJ2-1, the V gene TRBV5-1, with 12 bases fitting TRBD2. The CDR3 extends over 15 amino acids. Looked up from germline, CDR1 is SGHRS and CDR2 is YFSETQ. In DNA, the CDR3 is TGCGCCAGCAGGCCTAAGACTAGCGGGAGCGATGAGCAGTTGTTC. This codes for CASRPKTSGSDEQLF.

The chain carries TRBV7-2 and TRBJ2-2; D is unclear. V lost 1 base and J lost 3, with 9 bases in between. The CDR3 consists of 15 residues. Germline V gives CDR1 SGHTA, CDR2 FQGNSA. CDR3 bases: TGTGCCAGCAGCTTAGACGGTCGCGACACCGGGGAGCTGTTTTTT. Translating gives CASSLDGRDTGELFF. The entire variable domain, with the rest obtained from reference TRBV7-2 and TRBJ2-2, is as follows: GAGVSQSPSNKVTEKGKDVELRCDPISGHTALYWYRQSLGQGLEFLIYFQGNSAPDKSGLPSDRFSAERTGGSVSTLTIQRTQQEDSAVYLCASSLDGRDTGELFFGEGSRLTVL.

The genes are TRBV5-1 and TRBJ2-3; D tentatively reads TRBD1 or TRBD2 (5 bases each). The ends were cut back, 5 bases at V and 6 bases at J, with 16 bases in the middle. The germline V gene has CDR1 SGHRS and CDR2 YFSETQ. The CDR3 consists of 14 residues. CDR3 nucleotides: TGCGCCAGCAGTCTGTCGGGCAGGGAGGATACGCAGTATTTT. Translating it yields CASSLSGREDTQYF.

This clonotype was counted many times. J is TRBJ2-1 and V is TRBV6-1; D remains unclear. The germline V gene has CDR1 MNHNS and CDR2 SASEGT. V lost 2 bases, J lost 11 bases, and 10 bases lay in between. The CDR3 covers 12 residues. CDR3 amino acids: CASSEIGEKQFF. The CDR3 bases are TGTGCCAGCAGTGAAATCGGCGAAAAGCAGTTCTTC.

This clonotype is deemed medium-sized. The rearrangement uses TRBV7-9 and TRBJ2-7; D gene uncertain. V was shortened by 5 bases and J by 5 bases, with 10 bases between the two germline ends. Germline values: CDR1 SEHNR, CDR2 FQNEAQ (reference sequence). The length of the CDR3 is 12 residues. The CDR3: CASSLTGDEQYF. CDR3 in DNA: TGTGCCAGCAGCCTTACGGGCGACGAGCAGTACTTC.

CDR3 bases: TGTGCCAGCAGCGTCCGGGACACCGAACTCAATGGCTACACCTTC. This translates into CASSVRDTELNGYTF. This chain joins TRBV7-2 and TRBJ1-2; the D gene is possibly TRBD1 (6 bases). The CDR3 extends over 15 amino acids. CDR1 and CDR2 from the germline V gene are SGHTA and FQGNSA. The V end lost 5 bases, the J end lost 6 bases, and 19 bases lay between the germline ends.

Many counts were recorded for this clonotype. V is TRBV7-2 and J is TRBJ1-6; D not resolved. Trimming took 4 bases from V and 7 from J, leaving 11 bases between them. The CDR3 loop spans 14 amino acids. Germline CDR1 and CDR2: SGHTA and FQGNSA. The CDR3 DNA is TGTGCCAGCAGCTGGATATTAGGGAATTCACCCCTCCACTTT. Amino acids: CASSWILGNSPLHF. Variable domain in full (rest from reference TRBV7-2 and TRBJ1-6): GAGVSQSPSNKVTEKGKDVELRCDPISGHTALYWYRQSLGQGLEFLIYFQGNSAPDKSGLPSDRFSAERTGGSVSTLTIQRTQQEDSAVYLCASSWILGNSPLHFGNGTRLTVT.

This chain joins TRBV10-3 and TRBJ2-7; D might be TRBD2 (6 bases). Trimming removed 0 bases from V and 5 bases from J, with 8 bases in between. The germline V gene encodes CDR1 ENHRY and CDR2 SYGVKD. The CDR3 extends over 13 amino acids. CDR3 sequence: CAISESRTNEQYF. DNA of the CDR3: TGTGCCATCAGTGAGTCGAGGACTAACGAGCAGTACTTC.

This chain connects TRBV19 to TRBJ2-7; perhaps TRBD1 as D (6 bases). This CDR3 has 15 amino acids. The germline V gene encodes CDR1 LNHDA and CDR2 SQIVND (reference sequence). V gave up 6 bases and J gave up 1 base, with 16 bases separating them. CDR3 DNA: TGTGCCAGTAGCAAGGGACAATCCCGGTCCTACGAGCAGTACTTC. Translating it yields CASSKGQSRSYEQYF.

This clonotype appeared a few times. J is TRBJ2-3 and V is TRBV4-2; D perhaps matches TRBD2 (6 bases). The CDR3 runs 16 residues. Germline-derived CDR1 and CDR2 are LGHNA and YNFKEQ. V lost 8 bases and J lost 1, with 19 bases in between. This CDR3 is CASGGGASAGTDTQYF. In DNA form, the CDR3 reads TGTGCCAGCGGGGGTGGAGCTAGCGCTGGCACAGATACGCAGTATTTT.

There are a few counts of this clonotype. The V call is TRBV20-1, the J call TRBJ2-7, with 7 bases lining up with TRBD2. V lost 0 bases to trimming and J lost 2 bases; unmatched junction nucleotides: 7. This CDR3 region has 15 residues. Germline V gene data show CDR1 as DFQATT and CDR2 as SNEGSKA (reference sequence). The CDR3 nucleotides read TGCAGTGCTAGAGATCCTACTAGCGCAGCCTACGAGCAGTACTTC. It specifies CSARDPTSAAYEQYF.

This chain connects TRBV2 to TRBJ1-4, with D unresolved. CDR1 and CDR2 (germline): SNHLY, FYNNEI. The CDR3 length is 14 residues. Trimming removed 3 bases at V and 3 bases at J, with 8 bases between. CDR3 region: CASSERVPNEKLFF. CDR3 bases: TGTGCCAGCAGTGAGAGGGTGCCTAATGAAAAACTGTTTTTT.